This T cell receptor (beta chain) derives from a study of beta chain features in type 1 diabetes. General observations from the study: In type 1 diabetes patients, VDJ junctions had fewer insertions; deletions at these junctions were more frequent.

Expressed TCRB transcripts were sequenced, since all the RNA that had been isolated was reverse transcribed. Around 4 million reads per sample were averaged for naive, central memory and regulatory samples. Sequencing was performed with immunoSEQ multiplex PCR; in TCRdb, only in-frame clones are kept and a portion is missing. The sample carries roughly 330,000 clones, approximately 11% recorded once. The CDR3 runs 15 residues. With V trimmed by 5 bases and J by 10 bases, 12 bases remained unmatched. Looked up from germline, CDR1 is SGHTA and CDR2 is FQGTGA. The count of this clone is one. Its matching antigen is unknown.

The sample taken for sequencing was naive CD4+ T cells from blood. This TCR came from a woman aged 25-40 years in good health. The V and J genes are TRBV7-3 and TRBJ2-1; 9 positions match TRBD1. The CDR3 DNA sequence: TGTGCCAGCAGCCCCGCCGGGACAGGGCTAGGAGAGCAGTTCTTC. It yields the protein CASSPAGTGLGEQFF.